Following are 20 T cell receptor beta chains from one sample sequenced in a study of cytomegalovirus exposure and HLA in healthy donors. PCR used 60 Vbeta primers and 13 Jbeta primers. Here immunoSEQ multiplex PCR was the method, and the copy in TCRdb shows in-frame clones only, minus some. This sample has fewer than 120,000 clones; around four fifths occur once, and the top ten carry roughly 6.2%. The sequenced sample consisted of PBMCs. These receptors were obtained from a young man in good health and CMV-seropositive.

The chain joins TRBV5-1 to TRBJ2-5, with D unclear. The CDR3 contains 12 residues. V lost 2 bases to trimming and J lost 5 bases, with 7 bases between them. Germline-derived CDR1 and CDR2 are SGHRS and YFSETQ. The CDR3 coding sequence is TGCGCCAGCAGCTTTTATAGTGAGACCCAGTACTTC. Translating gives CASSFYSETQYF.

The V gene is TRBV5-4, the J gene TRBJ2-1, with D uncertain. The CDR3 totals 15 residues. Trimming cost V 0 bases and J 5 bases, with 12 bases left between them. Germline V gene sequence: CDR1 SGHNT, CDR2 YYREEE (reference sequence). The CDR3 reads CASSLEIVRDNEQFF. The DNA for the CDR3 is TGTGCCAGCAGCTTGGAGATAGTTAGAGACAATGAGCAGTTCTTC. Drawing the rest from reference TRBV5-4 and TRBJ2-1, the complete variable domain is ETGVTQSPTHLIKTRGQQVTLRCSSQSGHNTVSWYQQALGQGPQFIFQYYREEENGRGNFPPRFSGLQFPNYSSELNVNALELDDSALYLCASSLEIVRDNEQFFGPGTRLTVL.

This clone was picked up one time. The genes are TRBV19 and TRBJ1-2, with D possibly TRBD1 on 6 matching bases. The ends were cut back, 3 bases at V and 6 bases at J, with 11 bases in the middle. Germline CDR1 and CDR2: LNHDA and SQIVND (reference sequence). The CDR3 extends over 13 amino acids. CDR3 sequence reads: CASSIGRGNGYTF. In nucleotides, the CDR3 is TGTGCCAGTAGTATTGGCAGGGGTAATGGCTACACCTTC. Variable domain in full (rest from reference TRBV19 and TRBJ1-2): DGGITQSPKYLFRKEGQNVTLSCEQNLNHDAMYWYRQDPGQGLRLIYYSQIVNDFQKGDIAEGYSVSREKKESFPLTVTSAQKNPTAFYLCASSIGRGNGYTFGSGTRLTVV.

J is TRBJ2-3 and V is TRBV5-6; 9 nucleotides line up with TRBD1. J was trimmed by 5 bases and V by 2 bases; bases with no gene match: 9. Germline CDR1 is SGHDT and CDR2 is YYEEEE. The CDR3 totals 16 residues. CDR3 protein: CASSFRTGAYGDTQYF. As DNA, the CDR3 is TGTGCCAGCAGCTTCCGGACAGGGGCCTATGGAGATACGCAGTATTTT.

The chain is built from TRBV30 and TRBJ2-1, with D possibly TRBD1 on 5 matching bases. CDR3 length equals 15 residues. V lost 7 bases, J lost 0 bases, and 16 bases lay in between. CDR1 and CDR2 (germline): GTSNPN, SVGIG (reference sequence). CDR3 in amino acids: CASTFGDSSYNEQFF. In DNA form, the CDR3 reads TGTGCCTCGACTTTTGGCGACAGCTCCTACAATGAGCAGTTCTTC.

This rearrangement joins TRBV14 to TRBJ1-2, with TRBD1 matching 12 bases. The CDR3 runs 14 residues. In germline, CDR1 is SGHDN, CDR2 FVKESK. With V trimmed by 3 bases and J by 6 bases, 2 bases remained unmatched. CDR3 residues: CASSQGQGANGYTF. For the CDR3, the DNA is TGTGCCAGCAGCCAGGGACAGGGGGCAAATGGCTACACCTTC. Full variable domain (outside the CDR3, taken from reference TRBV14 and TRBJ1-2): EAGVTQFPSHSVIEKGQTVTLRCDPISGHDNLYWYRRVMGKEIKFLLHFVKESKQDESGMPNNRFLAERTGGTYSTLKVQPAELEDSGVYFCASSQGQGANGYTFGSGTRLTVV.

This rearrangement joins TRBV7-2 to TRBJ1-2, with 9 bases identical to TRBD1. CDR1 SGHTA and CDR2 FQGNSA come from the germline V gene. This CDR3 spans 14 amino acids. V dropped 5 bases and J dropped 7; count of bases not matched to a gene: 8. The CDR3 loop is CASSQLQGASGYTF. The CDR3 region has the DNA TGTGCCAGCAGCCAATTACAGGGGGCAAGTGGCTACACCTTC.

The chain uses TRBV19 and TRBJ1-1; possible D gene TRBD1, 5 bases. CDR1 is LNHDA and CDR2 is SQIVND in the germline V gene (reference sequence). Trimming stripped 5 bases from V and 6 bases from J, with 13 bases between. This CDR3 comprises 13 residues. DNA for the CDR3: TGTGCCAGTAGTTTTCGGGGGGTCCCTGAAGCTTTCTTT. The encoded protein is CASSFRGVPEAFF.

The chain joins TRBV6-6 to TRBJ2-2; possibly TRBD1 for D (5 bases). Germline CDR1 is MNHNY and CDR2 is SVGAGI (reference sequence). V gave up 0 bases and J gave up 5 bases, with 13 bases separating them. The CDR3 has 16 amino acids. CDR3 sequence reads: CASSYSKQEWTGELFF. CDR3 nucleotides: TGTGCCAGCAGTTACTCGAAACAGGAATGGACCGGGGAGCTGTTTTTT.

In its sample, this clone ranks as medium-sized. The chain employs TRBV5-1 and TRBJ1-4; perhaps TRBD1 as D (5 bases). Trimming shortened V by 6 bases and J by 0 bases, and 18 bases separated the two germline ends. The CDR3 is made up of 17 amino acids. The germline gives CDR1 SGHRS, CDR2 YFSETQ. The CDR3 reads CASKNGGGSATNEKLFF. The CDR3 DNA sequence: TGCGCCAGCAAAAATGGGGGAGGGAGCGCAACTAATGAAAAACTGTTTTTT.

J is TRBJ1-2 and V is TRBV2, with D unresolved. The germline gives CDR1 SNHLY, CDR2 FYNNEI. Trimming shortened V by 5 bases and J by 3 bases, and 4 bases separated the two germline ends. The CDR3 has 11 residues. The CDR3 DNA sequence: TGTGCCAGCAGTCCGTACTATGGCTACACCTTC. It translates to CASSPYYGYTF.

The chain joins TRBV12-5 to TRBJ2-7, with D unresolved. V gave up 1 base and J gave up 2 bases, with 3 bases separating them. CDR3 length equals 12 residues. Looked up from germline, CDR1 is LGHNT and CDR2 is FRNRAP. The CDR3 loop is CASGLGAYEQYF. CDR3 sequence (DNA): TGTGCTAGTGGTTTGGGAGCCTACGAGCAGTACTTC.

This clone came up once. V is TRBV10-3 and J is TRBJ1-2, with D perhaps TRBD1 (5 bases). This CDR3 spans 13 amino acids. The V gene lost 4 bases and the J gene lost 8 bases, with 14 bases spanning the gap. Germline CDR1 is ENHRY and CDR2 is SYGVKD. The CDR3 coding sequence is TGTGCCATCAGTGTTTCGGGGGGGATCGGCTACACCTTC. This sequence encodes CAISVSGGIGYTF.

The rearrangement uses TRBV4-2 and TRBJ2-1, with 8 bases matching TRBD2. The CDR3 has 16 amino acids. Germline assignment: CDR1 LGHNA and CDR2 YNFKEQ. V was clipped by 1 base and J by 5 bases; unmatched bases: 7. The CDR3 nucleotides are TGTGCCAGCAGCCAAGTGGGAAGCGGGGGAAACAATGAGCAGTTCTTC. It is translated as CASSQVGSGGNNEQFF.

The rearrangement joins TRBV9 to TRBJ1-1; D may be TRBD1 (6 bases). Between the trimmed V and J ends, which lost 2 bases and 3 bases, there was a span of 11 bases. CDR1 and CDR2 (germline): SGDLS, YYNGEE. This CDR3 comprises 14 residues. CDR3 residues: CASSVGPGDTEAFF. The CDR3 DNA sequence: TGTGCCAGCAGCGTGGGCCCAGGGGACACTGAAGCTTTCTTT.

The chain carries TRBV11-2 and TRBJ2-7; 7 bases agree with TRBD1. V lost 5 bases and J lost 6; bases outside the gene matches: 16. Germline CDR1 SGHAT, CDR2 FQNNGV. The CDR3 consists of 16 residues. The CDR3 spells CASSPLGTVEEGEQYF. The CDR3 coding sequence is TGTGCCAGCAGCCCCTTAGGGACAGTAGAGGAAGGCGAGCAGTACTTC.

The genes are TRBV7-3 and TRBJ2-3; D remains ambiguous. CDR1 and CDR2 (germline): SGHTA, FQGTGA. The CDR3 length is 14 residues. Trimming left V 5 bases short and J 0 bases short, with 9 bases between. The CDR3 reads CASSPRVSTDTQYF. CDR3 sequence (DNA): TGTGCCAGCAGCCCCCGTGTGAGCACAGATACGCAGTATTTT.

This clone was picked up a small number of times. This sequence joins TRBV6-6 and TRBJ2-7, with D tentatively TRBD2 (6 bases). Trimming shortened V by 6 bases and J by 3 bases, and 15 bases separated the two germline ends. Germline V gene data show CDR1 as MNHNY and CDR2 as SVGAGI (reference sequence). The CDR3 length is 14 residues. The CDR3 is CASSAVGEDYEQYF. In DNA form, the CDR3 reads TGTGCCAGCAGCGCCGTGGGGGAGGACTACGAGCAGTACTTC.

The J gene is TRBJ1-2, the V gene TRBV6-1; D gene ambiguous. Trimming took 5 bases from V and 2 from J, leaving 9 bases between them. The CDR3 runs to 13 residues. CDR1 MNHNS and CDR2 SASEGT come from the germline V gene. The CDR3 spells CASSTNGNYGYTF. The CDR3 nucleotides are TGTGCCAGCAGTACTAACGGGAACTATGGCTACACCTTC.

The chain combines TRBV5-1 with TRBJ1-1, with D maybe TRBD1 (6 bases). V was cut by 4 bases and J by 5 bases, with 15 bases left in between. CDR1 and CDR2 from the germline V gene are SGHRS and YFSETQ. The length of the CDR3 is 14 residues. The CDR3 region is CASSQGGGDTEAFF. The CDR3 nucleotides are TGCGCCAGCAGCCAGGGAGGGGGAGATACTGAAGCTTTCTTT.